Shown below are 12 T cell receptor beta chains from a single sample sequenced in a study of T cell repertoires in cytomegalovirus infection. Using its own MiXCR run on the reads, TCRdb lists one record per CDR3 protein. The profile shows roughly 280,000 distinct CDR3 sequences, approximately 15% of them singletons. Sequencing was done on a sample of PBMCs. These receptors were taken from a human donor in good health (CMV status not recorded). Some clones in this sample may be carry-over from other donors' samples.

This clonotype was found many times. The chain uses TRBV28 and TRBJ2-7; D possibly matches TRBD1 or TRBD2 (5 bases each). This CDR3 comprises 14 residues. V was pared by 8 bases and J by 5 bases, with 19 bases between. CDR1 is MDHEN, CDR2 SYDVKM, per germline. The CDR3 spells CASSGTPIPNEQYF. CDR3 nucleotides: TGTGCCAGCTCCGGGACCCCTATCCCCAACGAGCAGTACTTC.

The V gene is TRBV6-2 or TRBV6-3, the J gene TRBJ2-7; TRBD1 aligns across 9 bases. Germline values: CDR1 MNHEY, CDR2 SVGEGT. The CDR3 contains 17 residues. V lost 5 bases and J lost 1; bases outside the gene matches: 12. DNA for the CDR3: TGTGCCAGCAGTCCAACCCGGATCGGGACAGGGTCCTACGAGCAGTACTTC. The encoded protein is CASSPTRIGTGSYEQYF.

This clonotype occurred a few times. The V gene is TRBV10-2, the J gene TRBJ2-2, with 10 positions matching TRBD2. From germline, CDR1 is WSHSY and CDR2 SAAADI. This CDR3 has 17 amino acids. The V and J ends lost 6 bases and 3 bases, in that order; junction bases with no gene match: 10. The CDR3: CASSDRGSGGYTGELFF. The CDR3 nucleotides are TGCGCCAGCAGCGACCGCGGTAGCGGGGGGTACACCGGGGAGCTGTTTTTT.

This clonotype came up a few times. The chain joins TRBV20-1 to TRBJ2-7; 14 bases are shared with TRBD2. Germline assignment: CDR1 DFQATT and CDR2 SNEGSKA (reference sequence). The CDR3 is 15 residues long. With V trimmed by 2 bases and J by 12 bases, 12 bases remained unmatched. This chain's CDR3 is CSARSTSGRGVRPYF. The DNA of the CDR3 is TGCAGTGCTAGATCGACTAGCGGGAGGGGAGTACGTCCGTACTTC.

This clonotype has only a few counts. The CDR3 DNA sequence: TGTGCCAGCAGCTTAGGGGCTTCGAGGGCCGCAGGTGAAAAACTGTTTTTT. This sequence encodes CASSLGASRAAGEKLFF. The gene calls are TRBV7-9 and TRBJ1-4; D is ambiguous. Germline CDR1 is SEHNR and CDR2 is FQNEAQ (reference sequence). CDR3 length: 17 amino acids. V was shortened by 1 base and J by 7 bases, with 19 bases between the two germline ends.

This clonotype has more than one count but fewer than ten. The chain joins TRBV12-3 or TRBV12-4 to TRBJ2-4; D possibly corresponds to TRBD2 (6 bases). Trimming removed 6 bases at V and 0 bases at J, with 15 bases between. There are 16 residues in the CDR3. CDR3 bases: TGTGCCAGCAGCCCCGGGGGACCTCTAGCCAAAAACATTCAGTACTTC. Residues: CASSPGGPLAKNIQYF.

The chain couples TRBV25-1 to TRBJ2-7, with D perhaps matching TRBD2 (7 bases). V was cut by 3 bases and J by 6 bases, with 15 bases left in between. The CDR3 is 14 residues long. Germline CDR1 is MGHDK and CDR2 is SYGVNS. The CDR3 loop is CASSDGGGPFEQYF. CDR3 nucleotides: TGTGCCAGCAGTGACGGCGGGGGCCCCTTCGAGCAGTACTTC.

A word on this clonotype: A clone one base away is much larger, so this may be a read error. The CDR3 does not close with the conserved phenylalanine or tryptophan, likely indicating a read error. The V and J genes are TRBV25-1 and TRBJ2-5; 12 positions agree with TRBD2. V was pared by 3 bases and J by 2 bases, with 10 bases of the junction left unmatched. CDR1 is MGHDK, CDR2 SYGVNS, per germline. The CDR3 covers 18 residues. This CDR3 is CASSEGWLAGGVQETQYL. CDR3 nucleotide sequence: TGTGCCAGCAGTGAGGGCTGGCTAGCGGGAGGGGTGCAAGAGACCCAGTACCTC.

This clonotype was observed at least ten times. The chain uses TRBV4-2 and TRBJ1-2; no reliable D call. The CDR3 consists of 15 residues. The germline V gene encodes CDR1 LGHNA and CDR2 YNFKEQ. V was trimmed by 0 bases and J by 3 bases, leaving 11 bases between them. The CDR3 reads CASSQESSLHYGYTF. In DNA form, the CDR3 reads TGTGCCAGCAGCCAAGAATCCAGCCTGCACTATGGCTACACCTTC.

This clonotype has only a few counts. The chain uses TRBV29-1 and TRBJ1-2, with TRBD1 identical over 7 bases. Germline CDR1 and CDR2: SQVTM and ANQGSEA. Losses at the gene ends were 6 bases for V and 6 bases for J; bases not matched to a gene: 13. This CDR3 has 14 amino acids. The CDR3 region has the DNA TGCAGCGTCGCCATGGTTGGGACAGCCCATGGCTACACCTTC. Its translation: CSVAMVGTAHGYTF.

J is TRBJ1-4 and V is TRBV6-6; D call uncertain. Germline lookup yields CDR1 MNHNY and CDR2 SVGAGI (reference sequence). Trimming took off 6 bases at V and 4 bases at J, with 9 bases between the two ends. The CDR3 extends over 13 amino acids. The CDR3 bases are TGTGCCAGCAGACTCGCCCATAATGAAAAACTGTTTTTT. It codes for CASRLAHNEKLFF.

CDR3 residues: CSAPMGTDYGYTF. CDR3 coding DNA: TGCAGTGCCCCGATGGGGACTGACTATGGCTACACCTTC. This chain joins TRBV20-1 and TRBJ1-2; possible D gene TRBD1, 5 bases. The CDR3 sequence is 13 residues long. Trimming pared 6 bases from V and 3 bases from J, leaving 14 bases between. The germline V gene has CDR1 DFQATT and CDR2 SNEGSKA (reference sequence).